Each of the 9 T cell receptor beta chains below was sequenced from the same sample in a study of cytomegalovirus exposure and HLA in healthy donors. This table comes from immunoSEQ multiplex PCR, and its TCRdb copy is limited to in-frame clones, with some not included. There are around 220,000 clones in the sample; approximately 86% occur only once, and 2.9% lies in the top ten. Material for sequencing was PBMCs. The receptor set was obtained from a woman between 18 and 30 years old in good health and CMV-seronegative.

The CDR3 DNA follows: TGTGCCAGCAGCTTGAGTCAGGGGGCTGAAGCTTTCTTT. Translated, it gives CASSLSQGAEAFF. The rearrangement uses TRBV7-9 and TRBJ1-1; 7 bases are shared with TRBD1. Germline-derived CDR1 and CDR2 are SEHNR and FQNEAQ (reference sequence). The CDR3 is made up of 13 amino acids. Unmatched junction bases numbered 4, after V lost 3 bases and J lost 6 bases.

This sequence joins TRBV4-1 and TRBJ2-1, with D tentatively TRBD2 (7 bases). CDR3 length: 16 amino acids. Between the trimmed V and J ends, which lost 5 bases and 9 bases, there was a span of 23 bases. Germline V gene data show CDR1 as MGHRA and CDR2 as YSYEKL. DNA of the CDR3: TGCGCCAGCAGCTTTGGGGGGGCGGTGGGAGGCGCTGAGCAGTTCTTC. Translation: CASSFGGAVGGAEQFF.

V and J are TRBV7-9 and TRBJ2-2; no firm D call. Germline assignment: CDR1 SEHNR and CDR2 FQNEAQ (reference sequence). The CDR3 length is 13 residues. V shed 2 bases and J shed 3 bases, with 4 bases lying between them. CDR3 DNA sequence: TGTGCCAGCAGCTTAAGCCACACCGGGGAGCTGTTTTTT. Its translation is CASSLSHTGELFF.

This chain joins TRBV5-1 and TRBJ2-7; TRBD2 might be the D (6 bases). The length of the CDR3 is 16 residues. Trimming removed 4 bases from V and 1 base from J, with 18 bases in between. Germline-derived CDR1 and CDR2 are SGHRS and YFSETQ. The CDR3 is CASSRDSSGSSYEQYF. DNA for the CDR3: TGCGCCAGCAGCCGAGATTCCAGCGGGTCGTCCTACGAGCAGTACTTC.

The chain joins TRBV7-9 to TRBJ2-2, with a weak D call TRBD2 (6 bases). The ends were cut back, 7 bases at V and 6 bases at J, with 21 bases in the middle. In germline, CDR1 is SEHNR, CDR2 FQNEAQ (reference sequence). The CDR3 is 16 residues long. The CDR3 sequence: CASTWKRPGDPGELFF. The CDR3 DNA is TGTGCCAGCACCTGGAAAAGGCCGGGGGACCCCGGGGAGCTGTTTTTT. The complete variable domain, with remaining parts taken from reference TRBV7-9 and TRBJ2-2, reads DTGVSQNPRHKITKRGQNVTFRCDPISEHNRLYWYRQTLGQGPEFLTYFQNEAQLEKSRLLSDRFSAERPKGSFSTLEIQRTEQGDSAMYLCASTWKRPGDPGELFFGEGSRLTVL.

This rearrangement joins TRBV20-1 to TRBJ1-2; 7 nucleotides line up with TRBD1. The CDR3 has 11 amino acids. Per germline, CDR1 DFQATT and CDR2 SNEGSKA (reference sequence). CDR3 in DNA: TGCAGGGCCGGGACAGACTATGGCTACACCTTC. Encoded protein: CRAGTDYGYTF.

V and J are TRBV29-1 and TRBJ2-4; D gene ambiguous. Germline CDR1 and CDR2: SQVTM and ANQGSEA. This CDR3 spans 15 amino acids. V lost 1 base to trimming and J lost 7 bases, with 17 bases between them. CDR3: CSVEVNPQAPNIQYF. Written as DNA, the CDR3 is TGCAGCGTTGAAGTCAACCCTCAGGCTCCGAACATTCAGTACTTC.

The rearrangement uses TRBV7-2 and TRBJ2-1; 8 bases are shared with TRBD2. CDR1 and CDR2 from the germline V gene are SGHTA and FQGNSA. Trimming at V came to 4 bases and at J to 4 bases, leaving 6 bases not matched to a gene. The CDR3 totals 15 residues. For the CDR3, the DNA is TGTGCCAGCAGCTCCCCAGCGGGGGAATACAATGAGCAGTTCTTC. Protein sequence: CASSSPAGEYNEQFF.

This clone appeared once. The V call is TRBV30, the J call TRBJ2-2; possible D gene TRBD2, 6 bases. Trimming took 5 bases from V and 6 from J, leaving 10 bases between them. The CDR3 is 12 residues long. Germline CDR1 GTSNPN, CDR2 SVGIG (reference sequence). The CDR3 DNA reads TGTGCCTGGGGGAGGCAGTCCGGGGAGCTGTTTTTT. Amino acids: CAWGRQSGELFF.